This T cell receptor beta chain was obtained from a study of blood T cells in healthy people across ages. General study points: No conclusive comparison of naive versus antigen-experienced cells was possible with unsorted PBMCs.

V shed 3 bases and J 1 base; nucleotides not matched to a gene: 6. The CDR3 spans 18 residues. In germline, CDR1 is SGHAT, CDR2 FQDESV (reference sequence). Through a sample-barcoded 5' primer and a J-beta primer mix, a second PCR was run for roughly 6 to 12 cycles. Through a template-switch adaptor with 12 random nucleotides, each cDNA molecule received a tag. CDR3-containing paired-end reads numbered at least 2.5 million in each sample. TCRdb processed the 5' RACE reads anew with MiXCR; each CDR3 protein has one entry. The data show 890,000 or so distinct CDR3 sequences, approximately 67% seen once. Caucasian individuals from Russia who were healthy and aged about 6 to 100 acted as donors. Comments on this clonotype: The antigen remains unidentified.

The J gene is TRBJ2-3, the V gene TRBV11-1; 14 bases are shared with TRBD2. Sequencing was done on a sample of blood. The sequence was obtained from a man aged 25-45 years in good health. CDR3 in DNA: TGTGCCAGCAGCTTTGGACTAGCGGGGGGAGTCGGCACAGATACGCAGTATTTT. Translating it yields CASSFGLAGGVGTDTQYF.